This T cell receptor (beta chain) is from a study of shared clonotypes between healthy human individuals (TCRdb year 2020). Regarding the study in general: The cohort comprised two women and a few men aged 18 to 49 years. Per donor, leukapheresis produced somewhere between about 0.94 and 9 billion PBMCs. Libraries were prepared and TCR repertoires were sequenced by different laboratories using diverse techniques, in order to increase sequencing depth and limit assay-specific biases. For each donor, CD4 naive and CD4 memory were each given three plates, CD8 naive was given two plates, and CD8 memory was given one plate. Blood TCR repertoires of a handful of healthy adults were deeply sequenced to estimate repertoire size and the extent of clonotype sharing between individuals.

The paper as a whole reports these results and caveats: Incomplete sequencing was indicated by rarefaction of sorted-subset datasets, despite the large sequencing depth. Pairwise subsampling indicated that sequencing depth was expected to affect the degree of clonotype sharing among donors. Only blood was sampled, and tissue TCR repertoires likely differ from those in blood. The genetic and exposure-history diversity represented was limited by the small number of donors. Compared with non-shared clonotypes, clonotypes shared by all four sorted-subset donors had higher generation probabilities. Naive subsets generally had larger estimated clonotype richness than memory subsets. Sharing across a few donors was observed for around 5% of naive CD4, less than 4% of naive CD8, over 2% of memory CD4, and around 0.4% of memory CD8 clonotypes.

Clipping removes 3 bases from V and 5 bases from J, with 7 as the unmatched junction base count. Looking up the germline V gene (reference sequence) yields CDR1 LNHNV and CDR2 YYDKDF. The CDR3 sequence holds 15 residues, the cysteine and phenylalanine included. Only the CDR3 DNA is retained, 45 bases long and in frame from the first base. Using the deep immunoSEQ assay, TCR CDR3 regions were amplified from genomic DNA by multiplex PCR. For each cell subset, the extracted genomic DNA was distributed evenly across all wells of several immunoSEQ 96-well plates, and each plate served as one replicate. For sorted subsets, around 0.2 ug of genomic DNA, equivalent to about 30,000 T cell genomes, went into each replicate PCR. Purified libraries were measured with a Qubit 3.0 fluorometer, size-checked on a Bioanalyzer 2100, and measured again with the KAPA Library Quantification kit. A separate single-read 150-cycle Illumina NextSeq 550 flow cell was used to sequence each immunoSEQ 96-well plate. The original methods were these. Because the immunoSEQ output included only junctional sequences and no quality scores, the filtering could not be the same as the filtering used for full-length reads. To assign V/J genes and CDR3, sequences were annotated against IMGT germline references using PyIR, a Python wrapper for IgBLAST v1.9. Reads were filtered out if the reads had weak V/J assignments (E-value above 1e-6), no CDR3, stop codons, out-of-frame junctions, or ambiguous translated residues. A V3J clonotype was defined by an identical inferred V gene, J gene, and CDR3 amino acid sequence. The percentage overlap between two repertoires was calculated by dividing the number of shared unique clonotypes by the size of the smaller repertoire. RTK rarefaction, the Chao1 estimator, and Recon v2.1 estimates of unobserved clonotypes were used to assess repertoire richness. OLGA was used to compute generation probabilities for all TCRbeta clonotypes that the gDNA method yielded from a few donors. TCRdb limited this immuneACCESS table to in-frame rearrangements with V and J called. A share of clones is missing; checked studies link under half to unresolved V genes, and the rest is unexplained. The V and J calls and the clone size are those of that table, but D and trimming were determined from the DNA. The sample table shows around 1.9 million clones, and just under 95% are seen once. The ten largest account for 1.5% to 2% of the sample.

CD8 naive samples consisted of CD45RO-negative cells that were positively selected for CCR7, yielding a CD45RA+CCR7+ population without TemRA cells. Donors were healthy HIV-negative adults with no recently reported acute infections or vaccinations. Only Caucasian adults living in Nashville, Tennessee, USA were represented among the donors. Blood was collected by leukapheresis, and PBMCs were isolated by Ficoll-Histopaque density gradient centrifugation and then cryopreserved in liquid nitrogen vapor phase. Analytical flow cytometry was used to check the purity and quantity of each magnetically sorted T cell population. Genomic DNA was isolated from each sorted fraction and quantified by UV absorbance on a Nanodrop 2000c. Remarks on this clone: Its antigen target is currently unknown. Base qualities are not recorded, but no much larger clone differs from it by a single base.

The rearrangement joined TRBV15 to TRBJ2-3, with 8 middle bases fitting TRBD2. Sequenced sample: naive CD8+ T cells from PBMCs. Taken with the paper, the label for cell subset or site translates to: CD45RA+CCR7+. The sequence came from a man aged 18 to 30 in good health. Some clones in this sample may be carry-over from other donors' samples. The CDR3 region: CATSSGGGVEDTQYF. The DNA sequence follows: TGTGCCACCAGCAGCGGGGGGGGAGTCGAAGATACGCAGTATTTT.